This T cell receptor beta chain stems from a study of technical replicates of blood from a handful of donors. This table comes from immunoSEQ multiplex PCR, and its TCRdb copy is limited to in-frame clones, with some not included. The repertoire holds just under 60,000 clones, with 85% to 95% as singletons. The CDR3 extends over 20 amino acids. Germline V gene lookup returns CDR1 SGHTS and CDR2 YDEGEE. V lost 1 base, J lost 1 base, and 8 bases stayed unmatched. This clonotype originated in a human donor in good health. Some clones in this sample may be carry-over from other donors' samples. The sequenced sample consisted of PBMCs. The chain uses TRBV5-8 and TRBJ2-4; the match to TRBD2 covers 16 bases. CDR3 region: CASSLQGLAGGPSAKNIQYF. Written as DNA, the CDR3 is TGTGCCAGCAGCTTGCAGGGACTAGCGGGAGGGCCTTCGGCCAAAAACATTCAGTACTTC.